This TCR beta chain was captured in a study of T cell changes during pregnancy in multiple sclerosis. V dropped 0 bases and J dropped 4; count of bases not matched to a gene: 11. This CDR3 comprises 19 residues. CDR1 is SGHTA, CDR2 FQGNSA, per germline. The data were produced by immunoSEQ multiplex PCR, yet TCRdb's version contains in-frame clones alone and is incomplete. The sample lists about 35,000 clones, 90% to 95% seen once, with around 0.4% in the top ten. Source: CD4+ T cells from peripheral blood mononuclear cells, taken in the first trimester of pregnancy. This TCR came from a female donor with multiple sclerosis, enrolled in a pregnancy study. The V and J genes are TRBV7-2 and TRBJ2-1, with 11 bases identical to TRBD2. CDR3 loop: CASSLAPLAGGVGYNEQFF. The CDR3 nucleotides read TGTGCCAGCAGCTTAGCGCCTCTAGCGGGGGGAGTGGGATACAATGAGCAGTTCTTC.